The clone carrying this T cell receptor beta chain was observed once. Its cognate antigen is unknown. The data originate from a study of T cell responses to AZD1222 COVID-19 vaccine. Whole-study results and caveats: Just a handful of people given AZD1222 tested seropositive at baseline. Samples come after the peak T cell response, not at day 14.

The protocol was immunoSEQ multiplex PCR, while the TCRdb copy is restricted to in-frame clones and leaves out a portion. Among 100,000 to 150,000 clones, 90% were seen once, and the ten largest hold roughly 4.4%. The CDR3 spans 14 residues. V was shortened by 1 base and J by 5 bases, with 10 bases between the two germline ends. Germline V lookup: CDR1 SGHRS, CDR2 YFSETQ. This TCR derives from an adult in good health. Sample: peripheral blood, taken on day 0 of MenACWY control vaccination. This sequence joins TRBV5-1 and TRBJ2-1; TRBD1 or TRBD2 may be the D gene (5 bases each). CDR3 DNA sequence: TGCGCCAGCAGCTTGAGAGGGACCGACAATGAGCAGTTCTTC. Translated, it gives CASSLRGTDNEQFF.